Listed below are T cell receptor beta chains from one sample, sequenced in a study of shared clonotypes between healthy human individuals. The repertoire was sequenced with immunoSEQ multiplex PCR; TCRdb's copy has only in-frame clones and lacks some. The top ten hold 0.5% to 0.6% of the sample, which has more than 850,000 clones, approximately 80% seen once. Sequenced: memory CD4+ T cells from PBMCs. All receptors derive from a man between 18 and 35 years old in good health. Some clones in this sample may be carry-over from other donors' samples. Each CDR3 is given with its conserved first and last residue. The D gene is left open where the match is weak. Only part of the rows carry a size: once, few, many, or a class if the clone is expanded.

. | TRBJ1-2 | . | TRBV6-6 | TGTGCCAGCAGTTACTCGGGACCGAGGGGTGGCTACACCTTC | CASSYSGPRGGYTF
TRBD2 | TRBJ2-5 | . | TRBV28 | TGTGCCAGCAGTTTATTAGCGGGAGGCCGATACGGCGCCGGAGAGACCCAGTACTTC | CASSLLAGGRYGAGETQYF
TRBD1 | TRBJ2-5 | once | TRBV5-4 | TGTGCCAGCAGCCCAGGGACAGGGATGGAGACCCAGTACTTC | CASSPGTGMETQYF
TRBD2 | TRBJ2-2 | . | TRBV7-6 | TGTGCCAGCAGCATTTCCGGGACTAGCGGGAGATCCGGGGAGCTGTTTTTT | CASSISGTSGRSGELFF
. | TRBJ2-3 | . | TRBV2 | TGTGCCAGCCGGACGGAGGACAGAAGGCAGTATTTT | CASRTEDRRQYF
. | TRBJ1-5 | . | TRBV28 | TGTGCCAGCAGTTTGGGGGGGGGTGGCGGCAATCAGCCCCAGCATTTT | CASSLGGGGGNQPQHF
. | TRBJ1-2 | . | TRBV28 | TGTGCCAGCAGAACGGACGCAAACTATGGCTACACCTTC | CASRTDANYGYTF
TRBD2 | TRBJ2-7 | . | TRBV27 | TGTGCCAGCAGTCCTTGGCGGGGGGGCGAGCAGTACTTC | CASSPWRGGEQYF
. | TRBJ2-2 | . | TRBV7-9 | TGTGCCAGCAGCTTAGATAGTTTGGCCGGGGAGCTGTTTTTT | CASSLDSLAGELFF
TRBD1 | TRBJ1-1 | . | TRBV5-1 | TGCGCCAGCAGCTGGGGACAGCCGAACACTGAAGCTTTCTTT | CASSWGQPNTEAFF
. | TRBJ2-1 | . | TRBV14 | TGTGCCAGCAGCCGTTGGGAAGGGACGGACAATGAGCAGTTCTTC | CASSRWEGTDNEQFF
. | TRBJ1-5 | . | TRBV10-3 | TGTGCCATCAGTGAGTCGATGGGGGGGCGGTCTAGCAATCAGCCCCAGCATTTT | CAISESMGGRSSNQPQHF
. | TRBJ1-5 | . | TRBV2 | TGTGCCAGCAGAGGGGACACCTATAGCAATCAGCCCCAGCATTTT | CASRGDTYSNQPQHF
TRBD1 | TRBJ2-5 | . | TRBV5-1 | TGCGCCAGCATTCTGACAGGGGGCCCCCAAGAGACCCAGTACTTC | CASILTGGPQETQYF
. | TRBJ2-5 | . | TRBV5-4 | TGTGCCAGCAGCTTGGGCCGGACTAAAGAGACCCAGTACTTC | CASSLGRTKETQYF
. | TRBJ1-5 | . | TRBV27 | TGTGCCAGCAGTTCGATGAGAGGCAATCAGCCCCAGCATTTT | CASSSMRGNQPQHF
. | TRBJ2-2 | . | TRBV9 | TGTGCCAGCAGCCCCCGTCGACTTTTTACCGGGGAGCTGTTTTTT | CASSPRRLFTGELFF
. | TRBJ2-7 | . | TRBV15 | TGTGCCACCAGCAGAGTGGGCGAGCAGTACTTC | CATSRVGEQYF
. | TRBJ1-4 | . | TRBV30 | TGTGCCTGCTATAATGAAAAACTGTTTTTT | CACYNEKLFF
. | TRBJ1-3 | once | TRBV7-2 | TGTGCCAGCAGCTTTGGGCAGGGGACTAGCTCTGGAAACACCATATATTTT | CASSFGQGTSSGNTIYF
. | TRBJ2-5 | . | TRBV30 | TGTGCCTGGAACCTCAGCCCGGGACGCAAGTACTTC | CAWNLSPGRKYF
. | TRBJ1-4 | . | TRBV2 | TGTGCCAGCAGCTTAAATCGGGGTGAAAAACTGTTTTTT | CASSLNRGEKLFF
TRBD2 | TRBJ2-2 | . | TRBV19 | TGTGCCAGTAAACGGCTAGCGGGGGCCGGGGAGCTGTTTTTT | CASKRLAGAGELFF
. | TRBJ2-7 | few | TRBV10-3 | TGTGCCATCAGGGGGGACGGCACCTACGAGCAGTACTTC | CAIRGDGTYEQYF
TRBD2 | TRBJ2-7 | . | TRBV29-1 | TGCAGCGTCGCCCTGACTAGCGGGAGTAGCGAGCAGTACTTC | CSVALTSGSSEQYF
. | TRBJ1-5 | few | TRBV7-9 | TGTGCCAGCAGCTACGTTGGGGACCAGCCCCAGCATTTT | CASSYVGDQPQHF
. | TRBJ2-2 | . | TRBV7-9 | TGTGCCAGCAGCCTACCGACCGGGGAGCTGTTTTTT | CASSLPTGELFF
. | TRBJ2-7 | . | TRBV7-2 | TGTGCCAGCAGCTATGGACCCTCCTACGAGCAGTACTTC | CASSYGPSYEQYF
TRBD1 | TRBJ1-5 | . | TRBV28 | TGTGCCAGCAGTCCTGGGGACAGGGGGATCAATCAGCCCCAGCATTTT | CASSPGDRGINQPQHF
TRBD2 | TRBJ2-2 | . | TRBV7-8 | TGTGCCAGCAGCTTAGTGAGGGCTAGCGGGAGGGCCGGAGCCGGGGAGCTGTTTTTT | CASSLVRASGRAGAGELFF
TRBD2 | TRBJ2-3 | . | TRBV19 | TGTGCCAGTAGTTGGAGAGCGGGAGTTCCCCAGACGCAGTATTTT | CASSWRAGVPQTQYF
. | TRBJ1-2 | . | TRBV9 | TGTGCCAGCAGCAAATCCGGGACAAGGAGCTATGGCTACACCTTC | CASSKSGTRSYGYTF
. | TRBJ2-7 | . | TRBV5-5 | TGTGCCAGCAGCTTGGTGTTATTTCGGTACGAGCAGTACTTC | CASSLVLFRYEQYF
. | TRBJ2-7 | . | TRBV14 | TGTGCCAGCAGCCAACAGGGTTCCTACGAGCAGTACTTC | CASSQQGSYEQYF
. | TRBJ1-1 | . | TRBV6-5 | TGTGCCAGCAGTACGACAAGGAACACTGAAGCTTTCTTT | CASSTTRNTEAFF
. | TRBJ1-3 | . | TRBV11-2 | TGTGCCAGCAGCTCCAGAAGTTCTGGAAACACCATATATTTT | CASSSRSSGNTIYF
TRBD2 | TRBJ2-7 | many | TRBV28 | TGTGCCAGCACCCCAGCGGGAGTGGATACCTACGAGCAGTACTTC | CASTPAGVDTYEQYF
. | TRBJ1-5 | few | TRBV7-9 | TGTGCCAGCAGCTTAGTCGATCAGCCCCAGCATTTT | CASSLVDQPQHF
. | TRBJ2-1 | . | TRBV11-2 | TGTGCCAGCAGCTTAGAGGGGCGAAGCTCCTACAATGAGCAGTTCTTC | CASSLEGRSSYNEQFF
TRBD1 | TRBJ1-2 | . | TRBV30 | TGTGCCTGGAGGAATCTGGGGTTAGGACAGGGAGATGGCTACACCTTC | CAWRNLGLGQGDGYTF
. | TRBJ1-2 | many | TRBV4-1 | TGCGCCAGCAGCCAAGATCAATCTTGGCAGGTCTATGGCTACACCTTC | CASSQDQSWQVYGYTF
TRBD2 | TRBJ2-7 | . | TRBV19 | TGTGCCAGTAGCTTGTCGGGTAGCGGGAGTTTCTACGAGCAGTACTTC | CASSLSGSGSFYEQYF
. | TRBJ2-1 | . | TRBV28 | TGTGCCAGCTCCTACAATGAGCAGTTCTTC | CASSYNEQFF
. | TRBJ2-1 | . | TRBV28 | TGTGCCATTTCGGACGGGAGCTCCTACAATGAGCAGTTCTTC | CAISDGSSYNEQFF
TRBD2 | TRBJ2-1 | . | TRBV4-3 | TGCGCCAGCAGCCATATCGGACTAGCGGGAGCAAGGAATGAGCAGTTCTTC | CASSHIGLAGARNEQFF
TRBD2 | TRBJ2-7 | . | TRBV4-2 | TGTGCCAGCAGCAAGACTAGCGGGACTGGTGAGCAGTACTTC | CASSKTSGTGEQYF
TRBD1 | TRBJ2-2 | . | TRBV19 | TGTGCCAGTAAAGTTGGAGCAGGGGGCGCAACCGGGGAGCTGTTTTTT | CASKVGAGGATGELFF
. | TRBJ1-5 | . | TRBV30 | TGTGCCTGGAGTGTACTAGGACCCAATCAGCCCCAGCATTTT | CAWSVLGPNQPQHF
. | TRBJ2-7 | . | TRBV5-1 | TGCGCCAGCAGCTTGGGCGACACCCGCTACGAGCAGTACTTC | CASSLGDTRYEQYF
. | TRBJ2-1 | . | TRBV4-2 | TGTGCCAGCAGCCCTATCCGGGGAAATAATGAGCAGTTCTTC | CASSPIRGNNEQFF
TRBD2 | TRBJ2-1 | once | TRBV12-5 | TGTGCTAGTGGTTTGGTAGCGGGAGAGCGGGTCAATGAGCAGTTCTTC | CASGLVAGERVNEQFF
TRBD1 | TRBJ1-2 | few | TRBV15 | TGTGCCACCACACGGGGAGGACAGGCGCCCTATGGCTACACCTTC | CATTRGGQAPYGYTF